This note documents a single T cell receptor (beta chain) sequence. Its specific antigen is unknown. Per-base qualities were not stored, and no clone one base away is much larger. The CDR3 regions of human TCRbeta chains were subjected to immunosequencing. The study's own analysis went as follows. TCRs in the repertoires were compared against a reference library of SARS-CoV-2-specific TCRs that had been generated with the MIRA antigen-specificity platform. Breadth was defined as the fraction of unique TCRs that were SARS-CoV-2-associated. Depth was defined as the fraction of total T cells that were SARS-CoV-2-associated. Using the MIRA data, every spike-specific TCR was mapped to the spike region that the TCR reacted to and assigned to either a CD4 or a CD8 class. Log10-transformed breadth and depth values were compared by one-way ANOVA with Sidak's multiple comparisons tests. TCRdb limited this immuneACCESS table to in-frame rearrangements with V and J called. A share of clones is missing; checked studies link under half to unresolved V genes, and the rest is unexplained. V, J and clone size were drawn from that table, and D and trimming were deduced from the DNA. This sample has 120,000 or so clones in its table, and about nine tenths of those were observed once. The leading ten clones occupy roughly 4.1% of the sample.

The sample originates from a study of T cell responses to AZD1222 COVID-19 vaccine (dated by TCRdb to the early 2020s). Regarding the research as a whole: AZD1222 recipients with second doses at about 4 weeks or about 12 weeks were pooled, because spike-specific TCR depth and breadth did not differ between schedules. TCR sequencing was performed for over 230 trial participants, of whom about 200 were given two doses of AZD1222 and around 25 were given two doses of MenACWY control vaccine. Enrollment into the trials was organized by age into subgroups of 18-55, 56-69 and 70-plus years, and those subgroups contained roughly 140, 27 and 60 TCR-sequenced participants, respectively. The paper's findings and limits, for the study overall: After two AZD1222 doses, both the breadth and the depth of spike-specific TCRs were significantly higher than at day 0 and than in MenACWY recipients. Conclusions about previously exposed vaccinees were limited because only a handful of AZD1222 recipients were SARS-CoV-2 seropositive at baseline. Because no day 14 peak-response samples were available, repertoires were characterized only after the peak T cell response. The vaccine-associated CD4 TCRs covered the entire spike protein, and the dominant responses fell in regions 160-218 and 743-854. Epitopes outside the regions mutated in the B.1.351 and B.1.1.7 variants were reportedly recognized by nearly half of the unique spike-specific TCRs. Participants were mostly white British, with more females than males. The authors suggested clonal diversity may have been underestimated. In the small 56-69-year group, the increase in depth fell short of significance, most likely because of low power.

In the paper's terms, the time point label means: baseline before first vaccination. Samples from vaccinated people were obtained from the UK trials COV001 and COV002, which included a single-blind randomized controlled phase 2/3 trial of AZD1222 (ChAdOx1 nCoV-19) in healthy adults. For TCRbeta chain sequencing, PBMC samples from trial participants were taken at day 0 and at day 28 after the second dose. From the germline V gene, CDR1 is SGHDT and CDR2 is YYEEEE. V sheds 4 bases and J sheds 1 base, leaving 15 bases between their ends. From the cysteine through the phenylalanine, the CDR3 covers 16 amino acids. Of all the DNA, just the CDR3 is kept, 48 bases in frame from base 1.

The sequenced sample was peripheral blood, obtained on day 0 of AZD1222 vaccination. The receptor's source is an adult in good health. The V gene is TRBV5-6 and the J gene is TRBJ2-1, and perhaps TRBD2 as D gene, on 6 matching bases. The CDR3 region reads CASSTDGSGSYNEQFF. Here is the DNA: TGTGCCAGCAGCACCGACGGGAGTGGGTCCTACAATGAGCAGTTCTTC.